Shown below are 29 T cell receptor beta chains from a single sample sequenced in a study of PD-1 blockade in classical Hodgkin lymphoma. TCRdb's copy holds only in-frame clones and misses some; the assay was immunoSEQ multiplex PCR. The sample contains some 93,000 clones, 89% of which appear only once. Patients all relapsed after autologous stem cell transplantation, and there was variation in brentuximab vedotin exposure. Sequenced here: peripheral blood mononuclear cells (PBMCs), sampled before the second cycle of nivolumab. These receptors came from a human donor with classical Hodgkin lymphoma.

This clone has just one count. The chain carries TRBV27 and TRBJ2-7; possibly TRBD2 for D (5 bases). CDR1 and CDR2 (germline): MNHEY, SMNVEV (reference sequence). The CDR3 has 13 residues. Trimming pared 4 bases from V and 3 bases from J, leaving 10 bases between. This chain's CDR3 is CASSSRGYYEQYF. CDR3 in DNA: TGTGCCAGCAGTTCTCGGGGTTACTACGAGCAGTACTTC.

The chain couples TRBV4-1 to TRBJ1-1; a possible D gene is TRBD1 (5 bases). The germline V gene has CDR1 MGHRA and CDR2 YSYEKL. The CDR3 has 17 residues. The ends were cut back, 1 base at V and 0 bases at J, with 15 bases in the middle. Here the CDR3 reads CASSQGRARSVNTEAFF. CDR3 bases: TGCGCCAGCAGCCAAGGCAGGGCCCGCTCCGTGAACACTGAAGCTTTCTTT.

This clone is a singleton in its sample. The rearrangement uses TRBV28 and TRBJ2-1; D is undetermined. CDR3 length: 14 residues. Per the germline V gene, CDR1 is MDHEN and CDR2 is SYDVKM. Deletions cut 4 bases from V and 0 bases from J, with 7 bases between. CDR3 nucleotides: TGTGCCAGCAGTTCACACTACTCCTACAATGAGCAGTTCTTC. It translates to CASSSHYSYNEQFF.

This sequence joins TRBV30 and TRBJ2-4, with TRBD2 matching over 7 bases. CDR3 length: 13 residues. The germline gives CDR1 GTSNPN, CDR2 SVGIG (reference sequence). V shed 5 bases, J shed 8 bases, and the junction held 9 bases outside the gene matches. The CDR3 bases are TGTGCCTGGGGGAGGGTCCGCGGGGACATTCAGTACTTC. This gives the protein CAWGRVRGDIQYF.

This rearrangement joins TRBV29-1 to TRBJ2-1; a weak D match, TRBD1 (5 bases). The CDR3 has 14 residues. Trimming stripped 2 bases from V and 12 bases from J, with 20 bases between. Germline lookup yields CDR1 SQVTM and CDR2 ANQGSEA. The DNA for the CDR3 is TGCAGCGTTGAATTACAGGTTAACTACTGGGTGCAGTTCTTC. Translated: CSVELQVNYWVQFF.

The chain is built from TRBV7-5 and TRBJ1-2; the table gives TRBD1 as D, unverified against the DNA. TRBV7-5 is shown as a pseudogene. This CDR3 spans 14 amino acids. CDR3 residues: CARSSQQAHYGYTF. The CDR3 nucleotides are TGTGCCAGAAGCAGCCAACAGGCGCACTATGGCTACACCTTC.

This clone was seen a few times. The chain couples TRBV7-9 to TRBJ2-1, with D perhaps TRBD2 (5 bases). The CDR3 has 17 residues. Trimming removed 5 bases at V and 0 bases at J, with 17 bases between. Germline lookup yields CDR1 SEHNR and CDR2 FQNEAQ (reference sequence). DNA of the CDR3: TGTGCCAGCAGCCTATTCAGCAGCGGTGGCTCCTACAATGAGCAGTTCTTC. It yields the protein CASSLFSSGGSYNEQFF.

The V call is TRBV19, the J call TRBJ2-6; D gene unclear. Trimming took off 9 bases at V and 1 base at J, with 10 bases between the two ends. The CDR3 extends over 14 amino acids. Germline values: CDR1 LNHDA, CDR2 SQIVND (reference sequence). The CDR3: CASARISGANVLTF. As DNA, the CDR3 is TGTGCCAGCGCCAGAATTTCTGGGGCCAACGTCCTGACTTTC.

Notes on this clone: Other DNA sequences in the sample encode the same CDR3. J is TRBJ1-3 and V is TRBV28; TRBD1 aligns across 8 bases. Looked up from germline, CDR1 is MDHEN and CDR2 is SYDVKM. V lost 2 bases and J lost 0; bases outside the gene matches: 3. This CDR3 comprises 16 residues. In DNA form, the CDR3 reads TGTGCCAGCAGTTTAGGACAGGGAGCCTCTGGAAACACCATATATTTT. Amino acids: CASSLGQGASGNTIYF.

This sequence joins TRBV2 and TRBJ2-2, with 7 positions matching TRBD1. This CDR3 has 14 amino acids. With 8 bases clipped from V and 2 bases from J, the junction kept 5 bases outside the gene matches. Germline assignment: CDR1 SNHLY and CDR2 FYNNEI. CDR3 sequence reads: CASGRTGNTGELFF. In DNA, the CDR3 is TGTGCCAGCGGAAGGACAGGAAACACCGGGGAGCTGTTTTTT.

In nucleotides, the CDR3 is TGTGCCAGCAGTCGGGCAGGCCTCAATCAGCCCCAGCATTTT. It encodes CASSRAGLNQPQHF. The gene calls are TRBV25-1 and TRBJ1-5; D gene ambiguous. The germline V gene encodes CDR1 MGHDK and CDR2 SYGVNS. The V end was cut by 5 bases, the J end by 3 bases, with 11 bases between. The CDR3 length is 14 residues.

The rearrangement links TRBV5-4 to TRBJ1-1; possible D gene TRBD1, 6 bases. Germline CDR1 is SGHNT and CDR2 is YYREEE (reference sequence). The length of the CDR3 is 17 residues. Trimming removed 3 bases at V and 1 base at J, with 19 bases between. The CDR3 DNA sequence: TGTGCCAGCAGCTCGGGACAAAGGGCTCGGCAGAACACTGAAGCTTTCTTT. The encoded protein is CASSSGQRARQNTEAFF.

The chain is built from TRBV5-1 and TRBJ2-1, with 9 bases lining up with TRBD1. Germline CDR1 and CDR2: SGHRS and YFSETQ. This CDR3 spans 14 amino acids. V shed 5 bases, J shed 5 bases, and the junction held 5 bases outside the gene matches. CDR3 in DNA: TGCGCCAGCAGAACGGGACAGGGCGACAATGAGCAGTTCTTC. As protein: CASRTGQGDNEQFF.

The chain carries TRBV5-1 and TRBJ2-2; perhaps TRBD1 as D (5 bases). The ends were cut back, 2 bases at V and 2 bases at J, with 10 bases in the middle. There are 15 residues in the CDR3. The germline CDR1 and CDR2 sequences are SGHRS and YFSETQ. The CDR3 nucleotides read TGCGCCAGCAGCTTCCAGGGCCGTAACACCGGGGAGCTGTTTTTT. As protein: CASSFQGRNTGELFF.

V is TRBV5-1 and J is TRBJ1-1; D not certain. Trimming stripped 0 bases from V and 3 bases from J, with 12 bases between. Germline V lookup: CDR1 SGHRS, CDR2 YFSETQ. There are 15 residues in the CDR3. CDR3 in amino acids: CASSLEVEMDTEAFF. DNA for the CDR3: TGCGCCAGCAGCTTGGAGGTGGAAATGGACACTGAAGCTTTCTTT.

The genes are TRBV4-1 and TRBJ2-3; D is perhaps TRBD1 (5 bases). The ends were cut back, 3 bases at V and 2 bases at J, with 12 bases in the middle. The CDR3 covers 15 residues. Germline CDR1 reads MGHRA; CDR2 reads YSYEKL. DNA of the CDR3: TGCGCCAGCAGCCAGGAAGGGGTCGCCACAGATACGCAGTATTTT. It specifies CASSQEGVATDTQYF.

The chain recombines TRBV27 with TRBJ2-1, with 13 bases matching TRBD2. Trimming cost V 5 bases and J 4 bases; bases outside gene matches: 8. CDR1 is MNHEY and CDR2 is SMNVEV in the germline V gene (reference sequence). This CDR3 spans 17 amino acids. This chain's CDR3 is CASSPRRTSGSYNEQFF. The CDR3 DNA reads as TGTGCCAGCAGTCCAAGACGGACTAGCGGGAGTTACAATGAGCAGTTCTTC.

This clone appeared a single time. The J gene is TRBJ2-1, the V gene TRBV5-8; D unclear. Germline V lookup: CDR1 SGHTS, CDR2 YDEGEE. Between the trimmed V and J ends, which lost 1 base and 9 bases, there was a span of 17 bases. The CDR3 consists of 15 residues. CDR3 nucleotides: TGTGCCAGCAGCTTGTATCTTCTTAGCATAGGTGAGCAGTTCTTC. Its protein product is CASSLYLLSIGEQFF.

This clone appeared a few times. The V and J genes are TRBV4-1 and TRBJ1-5, with 8 bases matching TRBD1. In germline, CDR1 is MGHRA, CDR2 YSYEKL. J gave up 4 bases and V 3 bases, and 2 bases lay outside the gene matches. The CDR3 has 14 amino acids. CDR3 DNA: TGCGCCAGCAGCCAGTGGACAGGGAATCAGCCCCAGCATTTT. Translated: CASSQWTGNQPQHF.

The V and J genes are TRBV4-1 and TRBJ2-2; TRBD1 aligns across 8 bases. The germline V gene has CDR1 MGHRA and CDR2 YSYEKL. The length of the CDR3 is 16 residues. The trim removed 1 base at V and 3 bases at J, leaving 4 bases unmatched. The CDR3 region has the DNA TGCGCCAGCAGCCAAGTCCCGGGACAGGACACCGGGGAGCTGTTTTTT. This codes for CASSQVPGQDTGELFF.

The chain recombines TRBV19 with TRBJ1-1; D might be TRBD1 (6 bases). The CDR3 runs to 14 residues. V lost 7 bases to trimming and J lost 4 bases, with 16 bases between them. Germline loops: CDR1 LNHDA, CDR2 SQIVND (reference sequence). CDR3 region: CASNPGVLGTEAFF. CDR3 DNA sequence: TGTGCCAGTAATCCAGGGGTCTTGGGCACTGAAGCTTTCTTT.

This clone was seen once. The chain joins TRBV11-2 to TRBJ2-1, with TRBD2 as a possible D gene (6 bases). From germline, CDR1 is SGHAT and CDR2 FQNNGV. The length of the CDR3 is 14 residues. V was clipped by 5 bases and J by 2 bases, with 10 bases between them. For the CDR3, the DNA is TGTGCCAGCAGCGGGAGGCCCCCCTACAATGAGCAGTTCTTC. Translating gives CASSGRPPYNEQFF.

This clone showed up just a few times. The rearrangement links TRBV18 to TRBJ2-7, with TRBD2 matching 13 bases. The CDR3 covers 15 residues. Unmatched junction bases numbered 8, after V lost 6 bases and J lost 6 bases. CDR1 is KGHSH and CDR2 is LQKENI in the germline V gene. The CDR3 DNA reads as TGTGCCAGCTCGCCGGGACTAGCGGGAACCCTCGAGCAGTACTTC. Its translation is CASSPGLAGTLEQYF.

The chain recombines TRBV6-1 with TRBJ2-5; D is tentatively TRBD1 or TRBD2 (5 bases each). The CDR3 loop spans 11 amino acids. From germline, CDR1 is MNHNS and CDR2 SASEGT. The V gene lost 6 bases and the J gene lost 4 bases, with 6 bases spanning the gap. CDR3 in DNA: TGTGCCAGCAGGGGGGTAGAGACCCAGTACTTC. The encoded protein is CASRGVETQYF.

The chain has TRBV18 and TRBJ1-2; D perhaps matches TRBD1 (5 bases). CDR1 KGHSH and CDR2 LQKENI come from the germline V gene. Deletions cut 2 bases from V and 6 bases from J, with 13 bases between. CDR3 size: 14 residues. As DNA, the CDR3 is TGTGCCAGCTCACCAAACGCAGGGTGGGATGGCTACACCTTC. Translated: CASSPNAGWDGYTF.

V gene TRBV5-3 combines with J gene TRBJ2-1; D is unresolved. TRBV5-3 is an open reading frame, and its role is uncertain. V was pared by 3 bases and J by 7 bases, with 17 bases between. The CDR3 extends over 15 amino acids. The CDR3, as DNA: TGTGCCAGAAGCTGTCGTCGAAATGGAATTAATGAGCAGTTCTTC. It specifies CARSCRRNGINEQFF.

The chain is built from TRBV6-5 and TRBJ1-5; TRBD1 is a possible D gene (5 bases). Germline V lookup: CDR1 MNHEY, CDR2 SVGAGI. Trimming cost V 0 bases and J 6 bases, with 6 bases left between them. This CDR3 has 13 residues. The CDR3 DNA reads TGTGCCAGCAGTTACTCAGGGGCTCAGCCCCAGCATTTT. The encoded protein is CASSYSGAQPQHF.

The V call is TRBV28, the J call TRBJ1-5; TRBD1 is a possible D gene (5 bases). The germline V and J ends were trimmed by 7 bases and 0 bases, with 13 bases remaining between them. The CDR3 loop spans 15 amino acids. Germline CDR1 MDHEN, CDR2 SYDVKM. CDR3 loop: CASTSWGDSNQPQHF. CDR3 coding DNA: TGTGCCAGCACTTCCTGGGGGGATAGCAATCAGCCCCAGCATTTT.

The chain combines TRBV5-6 with TRBJ1-6; no firm D call. Germline values: CDR1 SGHDT, CDR2 YYEEEE. V was pared by 0 bases and J by 0 bases, with 7 bases between. CDR3 length: 16 residues. CDR3 loop: CASSLVVSSYNSPLHF. Written as DNA, the CDR3 is TGTGCCAGCAGCTTGGTGGTCAGCTCCTATAATTCACCCCTCCACTTT.